These 5 T cell receptor beta chains share one sample of origin, sequenced in a study of blood T cell repertoires in COVID-19. The protocol was immunoSEQ multiplex PCR, while the TCRdb copy is restricted to in-frame clones and leaves out a portion. The sample contains around 310,000 clones, around 92% of which appear only once. The sequencing input was PBMCs or T cells enriched from blood (not recorded which). The receptors originated from a woman younger than 45 who had recovered from COVID-19.

The chain employs TRBV5-1 and TRBJ1-5; possible D gene TRBD1, 6 bases. Germline V gene data show CDR1 as SGHRS and CDR2 as YFSETQ. The CDR3 spans 14 residues. V was cut by 2 bases and J by 1 base, with 7 bases left in between. The CDR3 protein is CASSFGQSNQPQHF. The CDR3 bases are TGCGCCAGCAGCTTCGGACAGAGCAATCAGCCCCAGCATTTT.

V usage is TRBV19 and J usage is TRBJ1-1; perhaps TRBD1 as D (5 bases). V lost 5 bases, J lost 3 bases, and 10 bases lay in between. The V gene's germline CDR1 is LNHDA and CDR2 SQIVND (reference sequence). The length of the CDR3 is 13 residues. This CDR3 is CASSSQGDTEAFF. The CDR3 nucleotides read TGTGCCAGTAGTTCTCAGGGCGACACTGAAGCTTTCTTT.

The J gene is TRBJ2-5, the V gene TRBV19, with D unresolved. V lost 0 bases, J lost 3 bases, and 11 bases lay in between. The germline CDR1 and CDR2 sequences are LNHDA and SQIVND (reference sequence). The CDR3 contains 15 residues. CDR3 nucleotides: TGTGCCAGTAGTATAGATCTTGAGGAGAAAGAGACCCAGTACTTC. This gives the protein CASSIDLEEKETQYF.

The chain recombines TRBV30 with TRBJ1-5; D is perhaps TRBD1 (5 bases). The V gene's germline CDR1 is GTSNPN and CDR2 SVGIG (reference sequence). Trimming took off 0 bases at V and 5 bases at J, with 11 bases between the two ends. The CDR3 loop spans 14 amino acids. This CDR3 is CAWSVLQDDQPQHF. In DNA, the CDR3 is TGTGCCTGGAGTGTCTTACAGGATGATCAGCCCCAGCATTTT.

This clone was seen just once. The chain links TRBV12-3 or TRBV12-4 to TRBJ1-6; 7 bases are shared with TRBD1. J lost 13 bases, V lost 5 bases, and 8 bases had no gene match. The CDR3 has 13 residues. CDR3 in DNA: TGTGCCAGCAGTCTCCAACAGGGGACCCCCCTCCACTTT. It encodes CASSLQQGTPLHF.